Detailed here is one T cell receptor (beta chain). Its specific antigen is unknown. Per-nucleotide qualities are absent, and no much larger clonotype sits a single base away. This specimen's time point label, per the study, means: after dendritic cell vaccination, including at tumor progression/relapse. Selection of patients required sufficient residual fresh-frozen tumor tissue and over two years of available survival data. Although molecular status otherwise differed among the glioblastoma patients, no patient had an isocitrate dehydrogenase mutation. PBMC were collected before vaccination, two weeks after the third vaccination, and at tumor progression if tumor progression occurred. Genomic DNA was extracted with the Qiagen DNeasy Blood extraction Kit. Spanning cysteine to phenylalanine, the CDR3 consists of 13 amino acids. The sequence is cut down to CDR3 DNA, 39 bases in frame from base 1. V is pared back by 4 bases and J by 3 bases, with 10 bases lying between the germline termini. The germline V gene (reference sequence) provides CDR1 MNHEY and CDR2 SMNVEV.

This sample is part of a study of glioma-infiltrating T cells after dendritic cell vaccination listed by TCRdb under 2016. Some background on the complete study: A cohort of 15 or so glioblastoma patients from Phase I and II dendritic cell vaccination trials was included, of whom 9 were newly diagnosed and 6 had recurrent disease. Survival after dendritic cell vaccination was correlated with TCR sequencing metrics, including TIL content and tumor-blood repertoire overlap. To make the vaccine, monocyte-derived dendritic cells were cultured for under 9 days with IL-4 and GM-CSF and then pulsed overnight with autologous tumor lysate. Between the early 2000s and the early 2010s, patients were given autologous tumor lysate-pulsed dendritic cell vaccination. Each patient was given three intradermal dendritic cell vaccine injections, spaced two weeks apart, in the arm below the axilla. Tumor-infiltrating lymphocyte content was quantified and tumor and blood repertoires were compared in dendritic cell-vaccinated glioblastoma patients by deep sequencing of TCR beta CDR3 regions.

TCRB CDR3 regions were amplified from about 2 ug genomic DNA, or all available DNA if less, using the immunoSEQ assay. The multiplex PCR employed 60 forward primers targeting TCR V beta segments and 13 reverse primers targeting J beta segments. To estimate reads per starting template, synthetic control templates were spiked into each sample at limiting dilution. The Illumina HiSeq System generated 87 bp sequencing reads. Under the source paper's analysis protocol: PCR and sequencing errors were removed by merging closely related sequences with a nearest neighbor algorithm. TCR overlap was measured as the percentage of unique tumor TCR beta sequences that were also present in the peripheral blood of the same patient. TCRdb obtained this table from immuneACCESS and retained in-frame rearrangements with V and J assigned. These tables miss some clones; where compared with another copy, unresolved V genes account for less than half of the shortfall, and the remainder is unexplained. V and J calls and clone size are as listed in that table; D and trimming were resolved from the DNA. This sample is represented by tens of thousands of clones; about 81% of them were singletons. Approximately 2% of the sample goes to the ten largest clones.

What the research found in general, with its limitations: After dendritic cell vaccination, a higher estimated pretreatment TIL content predicted longer time to progression and overall survival. The three-group TCR overlap response model was described as speculative and requiring prospective validation. The cohort was small and heterogeneous, and full blood and tumor sets were available for few patients, with initial-recurrent tumor pairs available for even fewer patients. TCR clonality showed no direct relationship with survival, which suggests that a diverse polyclonal response may matter.

The rearrangement combines TRBV27 with TRBJ2-7; possibly the D gene is TRBD1, per 5 matching bases. The clonotype was recovered from a human donor with glioblastoma. This material consisted of blood, taken after dendritic cell vaccination. CDR3 sequence: CASSYGHGYEQYF. The nucleotides read TGTGCCAGCAGTTACGGACACGGCTACGAGCAGTACTTC.